This TCR beta chain is from a study of T cells in Graves' hyperthyroidism and ophthalmopathy. Study-wide results and limits: From stable hyperthyroidism, ophthalmopathy was set apart by a 13 V-J model. Most thyroid clonotypes expanded above 0.001 appeared in blood too.

This clonotype has more than one count but fewer than ten. Its target is unknown. Per germline, CDR1 SGHRS and CDR2 YFSETQ. The germline V and J ends were trimmed by 4 bases and 2 bases, with 12 bases remaining between them. The CDR3 extends over 14 amino acids. Researchers amplified the TCR beta CDR3 regions from RNA transcripts. The HTBI primer set was used in a first-round RT-PCR of the TCR CDR3. TCRdb used MiXCR to reprocess the multiplex PCR reads, holding one entry per CDR3 protein. The sample lists about 410,000 distinct CDR3 sequences, around 15% occurring once. Each diagnosis drew on symptoms, thyroxine, TRAb, thyroid ultrasound and orbital computed tomography findings.

V is TRBV5-1 and J is TRBJ1-2, with a possible D match to TRBD1 (5 bases). The sequenced sample was blood. The TCR originated in a man aged 18 to 35 with Graves' ophthalmopathy. This CDR3 is CASSRAAGNYGYTF. DNA for the CDR3: TGCGCCAGCAGCAGGGCGGCAGGGAACTATGGCTACACCTTC.